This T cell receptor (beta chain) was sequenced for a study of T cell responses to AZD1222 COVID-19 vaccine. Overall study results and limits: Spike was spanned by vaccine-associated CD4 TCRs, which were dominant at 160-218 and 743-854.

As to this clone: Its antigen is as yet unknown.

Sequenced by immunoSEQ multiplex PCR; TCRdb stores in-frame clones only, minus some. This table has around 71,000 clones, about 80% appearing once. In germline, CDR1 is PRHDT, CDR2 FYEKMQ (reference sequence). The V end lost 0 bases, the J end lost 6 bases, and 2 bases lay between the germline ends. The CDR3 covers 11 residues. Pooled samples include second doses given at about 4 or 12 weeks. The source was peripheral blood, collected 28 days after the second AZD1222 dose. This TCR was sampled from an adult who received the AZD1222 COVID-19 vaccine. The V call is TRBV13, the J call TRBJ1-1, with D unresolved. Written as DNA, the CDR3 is TGTGCCAGCAGCTTAGGATCTGAAGCTTTCTTT. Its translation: CASSLGSEAFF.